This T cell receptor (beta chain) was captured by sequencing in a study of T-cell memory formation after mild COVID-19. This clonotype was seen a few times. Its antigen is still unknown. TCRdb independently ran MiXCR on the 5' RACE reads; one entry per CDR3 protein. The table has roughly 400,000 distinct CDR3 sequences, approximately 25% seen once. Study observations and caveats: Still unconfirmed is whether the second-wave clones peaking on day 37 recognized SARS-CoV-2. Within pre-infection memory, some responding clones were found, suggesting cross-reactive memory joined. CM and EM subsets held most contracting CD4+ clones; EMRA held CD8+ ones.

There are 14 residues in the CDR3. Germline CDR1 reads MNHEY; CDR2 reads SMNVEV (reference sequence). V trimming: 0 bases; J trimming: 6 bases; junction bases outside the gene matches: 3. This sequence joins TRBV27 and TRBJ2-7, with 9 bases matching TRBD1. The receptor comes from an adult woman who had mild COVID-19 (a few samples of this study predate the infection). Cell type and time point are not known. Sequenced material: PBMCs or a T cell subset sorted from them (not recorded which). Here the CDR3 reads CASSLSTTGGEQYF. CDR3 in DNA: TGTGCCAGCAGTTTATCCACGACAGGGGGCGAGCAGTACTTC.